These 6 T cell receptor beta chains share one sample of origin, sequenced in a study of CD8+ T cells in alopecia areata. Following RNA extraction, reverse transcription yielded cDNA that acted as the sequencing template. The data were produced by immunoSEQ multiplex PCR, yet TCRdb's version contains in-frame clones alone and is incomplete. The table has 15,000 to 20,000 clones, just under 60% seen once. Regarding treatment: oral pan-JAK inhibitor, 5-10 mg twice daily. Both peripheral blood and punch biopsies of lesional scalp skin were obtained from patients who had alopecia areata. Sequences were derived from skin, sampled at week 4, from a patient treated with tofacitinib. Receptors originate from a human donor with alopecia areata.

CDR3 sequence: CASSELTEAFF. CDR3 in DNA: TGTGCCAGCAGTGAACTGACTGAAGCTTTCTTT. The chain employs TRBV6-5 and TRBJ1-1; D is undetermined. The CDR3 is 11 amino acids. Germline assignment: CDR1 MNHEY and CDR2 SVGAGI. V was pared by 5 bases and J by 5 bases, with 6 bases between.

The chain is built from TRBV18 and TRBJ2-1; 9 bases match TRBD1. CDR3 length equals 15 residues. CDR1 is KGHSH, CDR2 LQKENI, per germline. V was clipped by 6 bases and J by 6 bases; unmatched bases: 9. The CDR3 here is CASSHRDRAVNEQFF. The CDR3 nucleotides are TGTGCCAGCTCTCATAGGGACAGGGCTGTCAATGAGCAGTTCTTC.

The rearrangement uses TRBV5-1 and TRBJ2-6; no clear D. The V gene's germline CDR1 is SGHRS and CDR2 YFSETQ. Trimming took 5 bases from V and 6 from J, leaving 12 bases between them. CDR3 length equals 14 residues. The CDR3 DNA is TGCGCCAGCAGTCCGGCGCCTCCGGCCAACGTCCTGACTTTC. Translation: CASSPAPPANVLTF. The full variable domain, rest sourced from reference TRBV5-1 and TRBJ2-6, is KAGVTQTPRYLIKTRGQQVTLSCSPISGHRSVSWYQQTPGQGLQFLFEYFSETQRNKGNFPGRFSGRQFSNSRSEMNVSTLELGDSALYLCASSPAPPANVLTFGAGSRLTVL.

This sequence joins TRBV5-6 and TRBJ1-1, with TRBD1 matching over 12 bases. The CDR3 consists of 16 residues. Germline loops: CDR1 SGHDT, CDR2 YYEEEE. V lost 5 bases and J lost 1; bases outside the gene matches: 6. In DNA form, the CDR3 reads TGTGCCAGCAGGTCCCCGGGACAGGGGGCGAACACTGAAGCTTTCTTT. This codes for CASRSPGQGANTEAFF.

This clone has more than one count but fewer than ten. The CDR3, as DNA: TGTGCCACCAGCAGAGGGACTGGACAGGGGGGATCAGGTGCGGTCCATGAGCAGTTCTTC. Translation: CATSRGTGQGGSGAVHEQFF. The J gene is TRBJ2-1, the V gene TRBV15; 10 bases fit TRBD1. Trimming took 1 base from V and 8 from J; bases not matched to a gene: 20. The CDR3 runs to 20 residues. Germline loops: CDR1 LNHNV, CDR2 YYDKDF (reference sequence).

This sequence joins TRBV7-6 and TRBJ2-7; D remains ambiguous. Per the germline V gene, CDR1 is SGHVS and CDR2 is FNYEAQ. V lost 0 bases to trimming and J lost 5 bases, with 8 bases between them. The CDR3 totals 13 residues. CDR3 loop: CASSLAKGNEQYF. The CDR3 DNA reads TGTGCCAGCAGCTTAGCGAAGGGTAACGAGCAGTACTTC. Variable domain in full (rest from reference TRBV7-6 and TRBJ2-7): GAGVSQSPRYKVTKRGQDVALRCDPISGHVSLYWYRQALGQGPEFLTYFNYEAQQDKSGLPNDRFSAERPEGSISTLTIQRTEQRDSAMYRCASSLAKGNEQYFGPGTRLTVT.